The 9 T cell receptor beta chains below were found in one sample sequenced in a study of T-cell memory formation after mild COVID-19. TCRdb reanalysed the 5' RACE reads using MiXCR and keeps one entry per CDR3 protein. The sample has 1,500 to 2,000 distinct CDR3 sequences; 50% to 70% are singletons. The sample taken for sequencing was PBMCs or a T cell subset sorted from them (not recorded which). Every receptor here comes from an adult who had mild COVID-19 (a few samples of this study predate the infection). Cell type and time point are not known.

This clonotype has only one observation. The CDR3 loop is CASSRAGGASYEQYF. CDR3 bases: TGTGCCAGCAGCCGGGCGGGGGGGGCCTCCTACGAGCAGTACTTC. V gene TRBV25-1 combines with J gene TRBJ2-7, with 9 bases matching TRBD2. CDR1 and CDR2 from the germline V gene are MGHDK and SYGVNS. The V segment lost 6 bases and the J segment 0 bases; nucleotides outside the gene matches: 6. This CDR3 is built from 15 residues.

The chain couples TRBV15 to TRBJ1-2; a possible D gene is TRBD1 (5 bases). The CDR3 is 15 residues long. The germline V gene has CDR1 LNHNV and CDR2 YYDKDF (reference sequence). V was trimmed by 5 bases and J by 0 bases, leaving 13 bases between them. CDR3 loop: CATSGTGPANYGYTF. CDR3 DNA: TGTGCCACCAGCGGAACAGGACCAGCTAACTATGGCTACACCTTC.

V and J are TRBV6-5 and TRBJ2-5, with TRBD1 as a possible D gene (5 bases). Trimming pared 4 bases from V and 5 bases from J, leaving 8 bases between. The CDR3 consists of 12 residues. Germline V gene data show CDR1 as MNHEY and CDR2 as SVGAGI. The CDR3 DNA is TGTGCCAGCAGTTCCCACAGGGAGACCCAGTACTTC. Amino acids: CASSSHRETQYF.

The J gene is TRBJ2-1, the V gene TRBV5-4; TRBD2 matches at 10 bases. The trim removed 4 bases at V and 8 bases at J, leaving 12 bases unmatched. Germline V gene lookup returns CDR1 SGHNT and CDR2 YYREEE (reference sequence). This CDR3 is 16 amino acids long. CDR3 sequence reads: CASSLRGSGGADEQFF. DNA for the CDR3: TGTGCCAGCAGCCTTCGTGGAAGCGGGGGGGCAGATGAGCAGTTCTTC.

This clonotype was detected only once. V usage is TRBV12-5 and J usage is TRBJ1-1; unclear D gene. Germline V gene lookup returns CDR1 LGHNT and CDR2 FRNRAP. The CDR3 is made up of 13 amino acids. V gave up 4 bases and J gave up 4 bases, with 10 bases separating them. CDR3: CASGSGVGTEAFF. CDR3 nucleotides: TGTGCTAGTGGTTCGGGTGTGGGCACTGAAGCTTTCTTT.

J is TRBJ2-3 and V is TRBV20-1; 10 nucleotides align to TRBD2. Germline V gene data show CDR1 as DFQATT and CDR2 as SNEGSKA (reference sequence). The J segment lost 2 bases and the V segment lost 4 bases, leaving 12 bases of the junction unmatched. CDR3 length: 17 amino acids. The CDR3 protein is CSATGRSGGAYTDTQYF. CDR3 sequence (DNA): TGCAGTGCTACCGGGCGGAGCGGGGGGGCATACACAGATACGCAGTATTTT.

By share of the sample, this clonotype is large (0.1 to 1%). This chain uses TRBV7-9 with TRBJ1-6; the match to TRBD1 covers 7 bases. Germline V gene sequence: CDR1 SEHNR, CDR2 FQNEAQ (reference sequence). Germline trimming cut 6 bases from V and 10 bases from J; bases unmatched to any gene: 3. The CDR3 totals 12 residues. CDR3 residues: CASSDRDSPLHF. CDR3 coding DNA: TGTGCCAGCAGTGACAGGGACTCACCCCTCCACTTT.

The chain carries TRBV5-1 and TRBJ2-3, with a tentative D call TRBD1 (6 bases). Germline CDR1 is SGHRS and CDR2 is YFSETQ. The CDR3 contains 15 residues. V was trimmed by 4 bases and J by 0 bases, leaving 12 bases between them. Written as DNA, the CDR3 is TGCGCCAGCAGCCCAGGACAGACTAGCACAGATACGCAGTATTTT. It encodes CASSPGQTSTDTQYF. The full variable domain, in which reference TRBV5-1 and TRBJ2-3 provide the parts outside the CDR3, is KAGVTQTPRYLIKTRGQQVTLSCSPISGHRSVSWYQQTPGQGLQFLFEYFSETQRNKGNFPGRFSGRQFSNSRSEMNVSTLELGDSALYLCASSPGQTSTDTQYFGPGTRLTVL.

V and J are TRBV10-2 and TRBJ2-1, with TRBD2 matching over 7 bases. Germline V gene data show CDR1 as WSHSY and CDR2 as SAAADI. The V gene end was trimmed by 6 bases and the J gene end by 4 bases; junction bases not matched to a gene: 6. The CDR3 is 14 amino acids. CDR3 loop: CASSQPGLYNEQFF. In nucleotides, the CDR3 is TGCGCCAGCAGCCAACCGGGACTATACAATGAGCAGTTCTTC.